Presented here are 15 T cell receptor beta chains from one specimen sequenced in a study of T cells in Graves' hyperthyroidism and ophthalmopathy (dated by TCRdb to the late 2010s). The library was obtained by multiplex PCR. This sample was sequenced with an Illumina HiSeq 2000. The TCR beta CDR3 regions were amplified from the RNA transcripts. The TCR CDR3 was subjected to a first round of RT-PCR using the HTBI primer set and the Qiagen OneStep RT-PCR kit. TCRdb took the public reads, trimmed them with fastp at Q25, ran MiXCR for clone calling and kept in-frame beta chains. Each CDR3 protein gets just one entry, which takes the most common genes and DNA from the rows behind it. Within this sample are around 600,000 distinct CDR3 sequences, with more than 12% of them counted one time only. The ten largest clones add up to under 15% of the sample. The sequencing sample was made of blood. These receptors were taken from a woman between 45 and 65 years old with Graves' ophthalmopathy.

There are many counts of this clonotype. The CDR3 loop reads CSARDSSGPTGELFF. In DNA, the CDR3 is TGCAGTGCTAGAGATTCGAGCGGGCCCACCGGGGAGCTGTTTTTT. J is TRBJ2-2 and V is TRBV20-1; a possible D gene is TRBD2 (6 bases). Germline lookup yields CDR1 DFQATT and CDR2 SNEGSKA (reference sequence). The CDR3 is 15 residues long. V lost 0 bases and J lost 4, with 12 bases in between.

This rearrangement joins TRBV20-1 to TRBJ1-5, with 12 bases lining up with TRBD1. Germline V gene data show CDR1 as DFQATT and CDR2 as SNEGSKA (reference sequence). The CDR3 is 13 amino acids. V shed 4 bases, J shed 6 bases, and the junction held 1 base outside the gene matches. Written as DNA, the CDR3 is TGCAGTGCTATGGGACAGGGGGCTCAGCCCCAGCATTTT. Translated, it gives CSAMGQGAQPQHF.

This clonotype was found a few times. Its ends do not fully match the called genes, so a read error is possible. The rearrangement uses TRBV7-9 and TRBJ2-7, with TRBD2 matching over 9 bases. The CDR3 contains 16 residues. Germline V CDR1 and CDR2: SEHNR, FQNEAQ (reference sequence). CDR3 protein: CAGAGLAGLGSYEQCF. The CDR3 DNA sequence: TGTGCCGGAGCGGGGCTAGCGGGACTCGGCTCCTACGAGCAGTGCTTC.

Ten or more counts support this clonotype. The CDR3 bases are TGCAGTGCTTCGGGACTACAAAGCACAGATACGCAGTATTTT. This sequence encodes CSASGLQSTDTQYF. The chain has TRBV20-1 and TRBJ2-3; 7 bases fit TRBD2. CDR1 DFQATT and CDR2 SNEGSKA come from the germline V gene (reference sequence). The CDR3 loop spans 14 amino acids. The ends lost 5 bases at V and 0 bases at J; junction bases unmatched: 5.

This clonotype was seen many times. The chain couples TRBV6-1 to TRBJ2-7; D not certain. Trimming shortened V by 5 bases and J by 0 bases, and 14 bases separated the two germline ends. Germline-derived CDR1 and CDR2 are MNHNS and SASEGT. The CDR3 is made up of 15 amino acids. DNA of the CDR3: TGTGCCAGCAGTTACCCGGCAGCAGCCTCCTACGAGCAGTACTTC. Translating it yields CASSYPAAASYEQYF.

This clonotype has a handful of counts. The chain combines TRBV6-6 with TRBJ2-1, with 11 bases fitting TRBD2. The ends lost 0 bases at V and 6 bases at J; junction bases unmatched: 7. The CDR3 has 17 residues. Germline CDR1 MNHNY, CDR2 SVGAGI (reference sequence). The CDR3 loop is CASSYSLGTSGSNEQFF. The CDR3, as DNA: TGTGCCAGCAGTTACTCTCTCGGGACTAGCGGTTCCAATGAGCAGTTCTTC.

This clonotype was seen more than once but under ten times. The chain employs TRBV12-3 or TRBV12-4 and TRBJ2-7; tentatively, D is TRBD1 (6 bases). V was trimmed by 6 bases and J by 3 bases, leaving 15 bases between them. This CDR3 comprises 14 residues. The CDR3 protein is CASRGGSLGYEQYF. CDR3 DNA sequence: TGTGCCAGCAGAGGGGGATCACTGGGCTACGAGCAGTACTTC.

There are a few counts of this clonotype. This chain links TRBV6-5 with TRBJ2-7; D call uncertain. The CDR3 loop spans 17 amino acids. Germline V CDR1 and CDR2: MNHEY, SVGAGI. The V end was cut by 0 bases, the J end by 3 bases, with 18 bases between. This chain's CDR3 is CASSYSASSISGYEQYF. The CDR3 DNA sequence: TGTGCCAGCAGTTACTCGGCCAGCTCCATTTCTGGCTACGAGCAGTACTTC.

V and J are TRBV29-1 and TRBJ1-1; D remains unclear. Germline CDR1 is SQVTM and CDR2 is ANQGSEA. V lost 5 bases, J lost 0 bases, and 7 bases lay in between. The CDR3 is 12 residues long. The CDR3 loop reads CSVWWVNTEAFF. The CDR3 DNA sequence: TGCAGCGTTTGGTGGGTGAACACTGAAGCTTTCTTT.

This clonotype showed up many times. The rearrangement links TRBV3-1 to TRBJ2-7; 10 nucleotides agree with TRBD1. The length of the CDR3 is 16 residues. V lost 0 bases to trimming and J lost 2 bases; unmatched junction nucleotides: 4. Germline CDR1 reads LGHDT; CDR2 reads YNNKEL (reference sequence). CDR3 sequence reads: CASSQDRDRGAYEQYF. The CDR3 bases are TGTGCCAGCAGCCAAGATCGGGACAGGGGCGCCTACGAGCAGTACTTC.

The V call is TRBV3-1, the J call TRBJ1-3; D is possibly TRBD1 (6 bases). CDR1 is LGHDT and CDR2 is YNNKEL in the germline V gene (reference sequence). The CDR3 covers 17 residues. V gave up 2 bases and J gave up 2 bases, with 16 bases separating them. The CDR3 DNA sequence: TGTGCCAGCAGCCAACGCCAGGGACATCCAACTGGAAACACCATATATTTT. It is translated as CASSQRQGHPTGNTIYF. The full variable domain, with the rest looked up from reference TRBV3-1 and TRBJ1-3, is DTAVSQTPKYLVTQMGNDKSIKCEQNLGHDTMYWYKQDSKKFLKIMFSYNNKELIINETVPNRFSPKSPDKAHLNLHINSLELGDSAVYFCASSQRQGHPTGNTIYFGEGSWLTVV.

This clonotype was counted at least ten times. The chain employs TRBV5-1 and TRBJ2-2, with a tentative D call TRBD2 (6 bases). Germline CDR1 SGHRS, CDR2 YFSETQ. V dropped 0 bases and J dropped 6 bases, with 9 bases sitting between them. This CDR3 has 14 amino acids. The CDR3 coding sequence is TGCGCCAGCAGCTTGGCTATAGCGGCCGGGGAGCTGTTTTTT. This encodes CASSLAIAAGELFF. Full variable domain (rest looked up from reference TRBV5-1 and TRBJ2-2): KAGVTQTPRYLIKTRGQQVTLSCSPISGHRSVSWYQQTPGQGLQFLFEYFSETQRNKGNFPGRFSGRQFSNSRSEMNVSTLELGDSALYLCASSLAIAAGELFFGEGSRLTVL.

The rearrangement joins TRBV28 to TRBJ1-2; 9 bases align to TRBD1. Per the germline V gene, CDR1 is MDHEN and CDR2 is SYDVKM. Germline trimming cut 6 bases from V and 2 bases from J; bases unmatched to any gene: 4. The CDR3 sequence is 14 residues long. CDR3 DNA sequence: TGTGCCAGCAGGACAGGGGGGGGGAACTATGGCTACACCTTC. Protein sequence: CASRTGGGNYGYTF.

At least ten counts were recorded for this clonotype. The V and J genes are TRBV20-1 and TRBJ2-5; tentative D call: TRBD2 (5 bases). Deletions cut 4 bases from V and 4 bases from J, with 13 bases between. The CDR3 length is 13 residues. In germline, CDR1 is DFQATT, CDR2 SNEGSKA (reference sequence). DNA for the CDR3: TGCAGTGCTATGGGAGCGGTTCGAGAGACCCAGTACTTC. As protein: CSAMGAVRETQYF.

Details on this clonotype: A much larger clonotype is one base distant, so this may be a read error. The genes are TRBV11-3 and TRBJ2-3; 12 bases are shared with TRBD1. Germline lookup yields CDR1 SGHNT and CDR2 YENEEA. This CDR3 has 16 residues. In DNA, the CDR3 is TGTGCCAGCAGCTTCGGGACAGGGGGCGGGACAGTTACGCAGTATTTT. It encodes CASSFGTGGGTVTQYF.